The TCR beta chain under discussion was sequenced for a study of neurological immune-mediated disorders. Findings and limits, study-wide: CDR3 amino acid sequences of expanded clones were not shared across subjects, a result suggesting private repertoires in all groups.

This clonotype has at least ten counts. As yet, its antigen is unknown. One entry per CDR3 protein, called by TCRdb with MiXCR from the 5' RACE reads. The table lists roughly 30,000 distinct CDR3 sequences, 9% to 14% of them singletons. This CDR3 spans 14 amino acids. CDR1 is SGHRS and CDR2 is YFSETQ in the germline V gene. J was trimmed by 6 bases and V by 4 bases; bases with no gene match: 8. The chain carries TRBV5-1 and TRBJ1-2; 8 positions agree with TRBD1. The TCR comes from an older woman in good health. Specimen: PBMCs. In DNA, the CDR3 is TGCGCCAGCAGCGACAGGGGCCCCAGGGATGGCTACACCTTC. Protein sequence: CASSDRGPRDGYTF.